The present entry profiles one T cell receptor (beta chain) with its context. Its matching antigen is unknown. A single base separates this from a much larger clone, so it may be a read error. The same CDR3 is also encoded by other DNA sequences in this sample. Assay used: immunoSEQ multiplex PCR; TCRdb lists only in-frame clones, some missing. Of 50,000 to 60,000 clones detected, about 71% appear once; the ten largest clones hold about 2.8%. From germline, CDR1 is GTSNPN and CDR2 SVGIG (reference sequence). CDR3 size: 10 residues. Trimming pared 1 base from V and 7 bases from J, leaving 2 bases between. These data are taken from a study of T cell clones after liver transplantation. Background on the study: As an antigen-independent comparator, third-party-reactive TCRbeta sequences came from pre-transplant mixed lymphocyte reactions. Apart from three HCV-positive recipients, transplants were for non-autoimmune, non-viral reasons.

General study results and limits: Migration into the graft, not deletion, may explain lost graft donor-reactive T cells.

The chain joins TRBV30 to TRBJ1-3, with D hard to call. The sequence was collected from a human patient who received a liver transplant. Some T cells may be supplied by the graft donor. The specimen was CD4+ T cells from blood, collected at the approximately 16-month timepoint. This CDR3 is CAWSGNTIYF. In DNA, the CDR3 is TGTGCCTGGAGTGGGAACACCATATATTTT.